These 8 T cell receptor beta chains came from one sample sequenced in a study of technical replicates of blood from several donors. Sequencing was performed with immunoSEQ multiplex PCR; in TCRdb, only in-frame clones are kept and a portion is missing. The sample includes about 60,000 clones, about 86% of them seen just once. What was sequenced was PBMCs. Every receptor here comes from a human donor in good health. Some clones in this sample may be carry-over from other donors' samples.

The V gene is TRBV27, the J gene TRBJ2-7; 10 bases fit TRBD1. CDR1 and CDR2 (germline): MNHEY, SMNVEV (reference sequence). J gave up 2 bases and V 1 base, and 17 bases lay outside the gene matches. The CDR3 sequence is 20 residues long. CDR3 DNA sequence: TGTGCCAGCAGTTTATTGCCGGGACAGGGGAGCGACCTCCCAACCTACGAGCAGTACTTC. It is translated as CASSLLPGQGSDLPTYEQYF.

The chain uses TRBV30 and TRBJ1-2; D perhaps matches TRBD1 (6 bases). The CDR3 length is 13 residues. V was pared by 3 bases and J by 5 bases, with 13 bases between. Germline-derived CDR1 and CDR2 are GTSNPN and SVGIG (reference sequence). In nucleotides, the CDR3 is TGTGCCTGGAGCGTTCAGGGGAAATATGGCTACACCTTC. This sequence encodes CAWSVQGKYGYTF.

The CDR3 DNA follows: TGCGCCAGCAGCCAGGGGGGGTCCGCAGATACGCAGTATTTT. Its protein is CASSQGGSADTQYF. J is TRBJ2-3 and V is TRBV4-3; 7 nucleotides match TRBD2. The CDR3 is 14 residues long. CDR1 LGHNA and CDR2 YSLEER come from the germline V gene. Trimming at V came to 3 bases and at J to 4 bases, leaving 4 bases not matched to a gene.

The chain joins TRBV6-1 to TRBJ1-5; maybe TRBD1 (5 bases). The ends were cut back, 6 bases at V and 5 bases at J, with 17 bases in the middle. Germline-derived CDR1 and CDR2 are MNHNS and SASEGT. The CDR3 sequence is 15 residues long. CDR3 DNA sequence: TGTGCCAGCAGGGGAATCAGGGAGGAGGATCAGCCCCAGCATTTT. Its protein is CASRGIREEDQPQHF.

The chain is built from TRBV7-2 and TRBJ2-1; TRBD2 is a possible D gene (6 bases). Germline lookup yields CDR1 SGHTA and CDR2 FQGNSA. Trimming shortened V by 5 bases and J by 0 bases, and 14 bases separated the two germline ends. There are 16 residues in the CDR3. CDR3 DNA sequence: TGTGCCAGCAGCATAGAGGCGGGGAACTCCTACAATGAGCAGTTCTTC. As protein: CASSIEAGNSYNEQFF.

The chain recombines TRBV11-3 with TRBJ2-2, with no clear D. The CDR3 has 12 residues. Trimming left V 5 bases short and J 5 bases short, with 6 bases between. Germline V lookup: CDR1 SGHNT, CDR2 YENEEA. CDR3: CASSTRTGELFF. In nucleotides, the CDR3 is TGTGCCAGCAGCACCCGGACCGGGGAGCTGTTTTTT. The full variable domain, rest sourced from reference TRBV11-3 and TRBJ2-2, is EAGVVQSPRYKIIEKKQPVAFWCNPISGHNTLYWYLQNLGQGPELLIRYENEEAVDDSQLPKDRFSAERLKGVDSTLKIQPAELGDSAVYLCASSTRTGELFFGEGSRLTVL.

This chain joins TRBV12-5 and TRBJ2-1; TRBD1 is a possible D gene (5 bases). There are 14 residues in the CDR3. Germline V lookup: CDR1 LGHNT, CDR2 FRNRAP. Trimming took 1 base from V and 3 from J, leaving 7 bases between them. The CDR3 loop reads CASGLGQGYNEQFF. Here the CDR3 DNA reads TGTGCTAGTGGTTTGGGCCAGGGCTACAATGAGCAGTTCTTC.

Points on this clone: The sample holds other DNA sequences that translate to the same CDR3. The V gene is TRBV29-1, the J gene TRBJ1-1; possible D gene TRBD1, 5 bases. V was cut by 4 bases and J by 2 bases, with 11 bases left in between. This CDR3 contains 13 residues. Germline V lookup: CDR1 SQVTM, CDR2 ANQGSEA. CDR3 sequence reads: CSVGQGLNTEAFF. CDR3 bases: TGCAGCGTTGGGCAGGGACTTAACACTGAAGCTTTCTTT.